Given below is one TCR beta chain in context. The clone's antigen remains unknown. One base away there is no much larger clone; base qualities are not given. Peripheral blood CD8+ and CD4+ T cells from healthy donors, Susac syndrome patients and multiple sclerosis patients were profiled by high-throughput TCR beta sequencing. The multiple sclerosis controls were treatment-naive patients who had stable or active relapsing-remitting disease and met the revised McDonald criteria. Bulk CD8+ and CD4+ T cells were purified by magnetic negative isolation, while CD8+ TEMRA cells were enriched using FACS. Blood was drawn into EDTA tubes, processed within 24 hours, and PBMCs were isolated by density gradient centrifugation. PBMCs intended for TCR sequencing were cryopreserved in liquid nitrogen and thawed later in a water bath at 37 degrees C. The sorted or isolated CD4+, CD8+ and CD8+ TEMRA cells had a purity of 90% or higher.

From the cysteine up to the phenylalanine, the CDR3 has a length of 12 residues. This entry keeps only the CDR3 DNA: 36 bases, framed from base 1. Trimming removed 5 bases from V and 0 bases from J, leaving 5 bases between the germline ends. CDR1 and CDR2 (GTSNPN, SVGIG) derive from the germline V gene (reference sequence). This specimen comes from a study of CD8 T cells in Susac syndrome (dated by TCRdb to between 2017 and 2020). About the full investigation: Whether CD8+ T cell activation and differentiation in Susac syndrome was antigen driven was tested using repertoire sequencing. Clonality of the CD8+ T cell repertoire was compared between eleven to twelve healthy donors, 14 Susac syndrome patients and roughly 16 multiple sclerosis patients.

Here is what the overall study found, with its caveats: The study acknowledged that relatively few individuals were included in the TCR sequencing and HLA analysis.

RNA was extracted with the RNeasy kit and roughly 0.45 to 1 ug was reverse transcribed using random hexamers. The immunoSEQ multiplex PCR assay, covering 54 Vbeta and 13 Jbeta segments, was used to amplify TCR beta CDR3 regions. Bias from PCR amplification was corrected by using a synthetic template baseline for primer optimization and for computational correction. In the source study's methods: Reads were annotated to V, D and J genes according to IMGT and were analyzed with immunoSEQ Analyzer, with only productive sequences retained. Clonality was computed as one minus Shannon entropy normalized by log2 of the number of productive unique sequences. For each patient and control, public and private clones were evaluated within the 100 most prevalent clones. Susac-specific clones were defined as absent from healthy and MS cohorts, about 1,100 published viral clones and other ImmuneACCESS disease sequences. TCRdb redid the processing of the public reads, applying fastp at Q25 and MiXCR, and retained in-frame beta chains. Rows matching on CDR3 protein sequence are summarized as one entry with the most common DNA and genes. What appears here as the V and J calls and clone size reflects TCRdb's work, not the paper's. In this sample the table shows some 140,000 distinct CDR3 sequences, roughly 80% of which occur a single time. The top ten clones comprise about 0.51% of the sample.

The clonotype was recovered from a human donor with multiple sclerosis. The rearranged chain carries TRBV30 and TRBJ1-5; the D gene cannot be named for sure. The sample was CD8+ T cells from PBMCs. The CDR3 in this case is CAWGFSNQPQHF. The DNA reads as follows: TGTGCCTGGGGCTTTAGCAATCAGCCCCAGCATTTT. The reference TRBV30 and TRBJ1-5 proteins fill in what lies around the CDR3, so the full variable domain reads SQTIHQWPATLVQPVGSPLSLECTVEGTSNPNLYWYRQAAGRGLQLLFYSVGIGQISSEVPQNLSASRPQDRQFILSSKKLLLSDSGFYLCAWGFSNQPQHFGDGTRLSIL.